Below are 10 T cell receptor beta chains sequenced from a single sample in a study of cytomegalovirus exposure and HLA in healthy donors. Using immunoSEQ multiplex PCR, the repertoire was profiled, and TCRdb retains in-frame clones only, with some absent. The data hold roughly 330,000 clones, with 87% observed a single time. Sequencing used PBMCs. These receptors originate from a young woman in good health and CMV-seropositive.

The rearrangement links TRBV18 to TRBJ1-1; D gene ambiguous. CDR1 and CDR2 (germline): KGHSH, LQKENI. This CDR3 is 11 amino acids long. V was clipped by 9 bases and J by 4 bases, with 9 bases between them. The CDR3 DNA reads as TGTGCCAGTTCTGGAGGCACTGAAGCTTTCTTT. Residues: CASSGGTEAFF.

CDR3 amino acids: CASSYPDSQGGSQYF. The CDR3, as DNA: TGCGCCAGCAGTTACCCGGACAGTCAGGGGGGATCGCAGTATTTT. The rearrangement uses TRBV5-1 and TRBJ2-3; a possible D gene is TRBD1 (7 bases). From germline, CDR1 is SGHRS and CDR2 YFSETQ. The CDR3 contains 15 residues. V was pared by 5 bases and J by 10 bases, with 23 bases between. The whole variable domain, filled in from reference TRBV5-1 and TRBJ2-3, reads KAGVTQTPRYLIKTRGQQVTLSCSPISGHRSVSWYQQTPGQGLQFLFEYFSETQRNKGNFPGRFSGRQFSNSRSEMNVSTLELGDSALYLCASSYPDSQGGSQYFGPGTRLTVL.

Only one count was recorded for this clone. V and J are TRBV9 and TRBJ2-5; possible D gene TRBD1, 5 bases. The CDR3 covers 14 residues. Between the trimmed V and J ends, which lost 0 bases and 1 base, there was a span of 7 bases. Germline-derived CDR1 and CDR2 are SGDLS and YYNGEE. CDR3 amino acids: CASSVDDSQETQYF. The CDR3, as DNA: TGTGCCAGCAGCGTAGACGACAGCCAAGAGACCCAGTACTTC.

The chain couples TRBV5-1 to TRBJ2-5, with 8 bases that match TRBD1. The germline V gene has CDR1 SGHRS and CDR2 YFSETQ. The junction had 6 bases not matched to a gene; V was cut back by 1 base and J by 1 base. The CDR3 covers 16 residues. Here the CDR3 reads CASSLSPTGGQETQYF. CDR3 nucleotides: TGCGCCAGCAGCTTGTCCCCAACAGGGGGCCAAGAGACCCAGTACTTC.

The chain couples TRBV28 to TRBJ1-5, with D tentatively TRBD1 (6 bases). The germline V gene has CDR1 MDHEN and CDR2 SYDVKM. V dropped 10 bases and J dropped 0 bases, with 13 bases sitting between them. The length of the CDR3 is 14 residues. CDR3: CAIADSYSNQPQHF. CDR3 sequence (DNA): TGTGCCATCGCGGACAGCTATAGCAATCAGCCCCAGCATTTT.

V usage is TRBV25-1 and J usage is TRBJ2-1; D remains ambiguous. The CDR3 loop spans 16 amino acids. The germline CDR1 and CDR2 sequences are MGHDK and SYGVNS. V shed 6 bases and J shed 6 bases, with 21 bases lying between them. This CDR3 reads CASSTDGYPRLNEQFF. CDR3 DNA sequence: TGTGCCAGCAGCACTGACGGGTACCCCCGTCTCAATGAGCAGTTCTTC. The full variable domain, with the rest looked up from reference TRBV25-1 and TRBJ2-1, is EADIYQTPRYLVIGTGKKITLECSQTMGHDKMYWYQQDPGMELHLIHYSYGVNSTEKGDLSSESTVSRIRTEHFPLTLESARPSHTSQYLCASSTDGYPRLNEQFFGPGTRLTVL.

A single count supports this clone. V is TRBV7-2 and J is TRBJ2-5; D unresolved. Germline assignment: CDR1 SGHTA and CDR2 FQGNSA. Trimming stripped 5 bases from V and 1 base from J, with 11 bases between. The CDR3 totals 14 residues. DNA for the CDR3: TGTGCCAGCAGCCCCGGACGTAGCCAAGAGACCCAGTACTTC. Its translation: CASSPGRSQETQYF.

This chain uses TRBV28 with TRBJ2-2; 12 bases line up with TRBD2. V was clipped by 10 bases and J by 4 bases; unmatched bases: 4. CDR1 MDHEN and CDR2 SYDVKM come from the germline V gene. CDR3 length: 14 residues. The CDR3 spells CATRLAGATGELFF. The CDR3 DNA sequence: TGTGCCACCCGACTAGCGGGAGCCACCGGGGAGCTGTTTTTT.

This sequence joins TRBV6-5 and TRBJ2-1; D gene ambiguous. The V and J ends lost 2 bases and 2 bases respectively, with 7 bases between them. In germline, CDR1 is MNHEY, CDR2 SVGAGI. The CDR3 length is 14 residues. The CDR3 protein is CASSYQDPYNEQFF. The CDR3 region has the DNA TGTGCCAGCAGTTACCAGGACCCCTACAATGAGCAGTTCTTC.

As for this clone: Other DNA sequences in this specimen translate into the identical CDR3. The chain recombines TRBV19 with TRBJ2-3, with D maybe TRBD1 (6 bases). This CDR3 contains 14 residues. V lost 0 bases and J 6 bases, leaving 10 bases between the germline ends. CDR1 LNHDA and CDR2 SQIVND come from the germline V gene (reference sequence). The CDR3 sequence is CASSIDRGTDTQYF. CDR3 DNA sequence: TGTGCCAGTAGTATAGACAGGGGTACGGATACGCAGTATTTT.